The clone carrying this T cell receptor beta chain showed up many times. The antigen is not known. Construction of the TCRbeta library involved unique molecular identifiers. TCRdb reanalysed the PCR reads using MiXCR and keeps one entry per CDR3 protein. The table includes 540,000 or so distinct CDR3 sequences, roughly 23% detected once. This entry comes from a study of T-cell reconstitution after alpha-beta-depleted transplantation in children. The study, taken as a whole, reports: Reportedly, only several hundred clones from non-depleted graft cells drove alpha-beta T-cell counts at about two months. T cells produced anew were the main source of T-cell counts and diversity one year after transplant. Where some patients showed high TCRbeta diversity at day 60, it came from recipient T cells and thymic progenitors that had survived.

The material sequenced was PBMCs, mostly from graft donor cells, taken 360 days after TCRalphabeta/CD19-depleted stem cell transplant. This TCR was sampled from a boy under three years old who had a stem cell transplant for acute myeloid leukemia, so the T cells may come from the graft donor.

The CDR3 bases are TGCAGTGCTAGAGGAGGGAGCGGTAACTACGAGCAGTACGTC. Translation: CSARGGSGNYEQYV. The J gene is TRBJ2-7, the V gene TRBV20-1; tentatively, D is TRBD2 (5 bases). V lost 1 base to trimming and J lost 3 bases, with 13 bases between them. Germline lookup yields CDR1 DFQATT and CDR2 SNEGSKA (reference sequence). The CDR3 spans 14 residues.